What follows describes a single T cell receptor (beta chain). The sample originates from a study of blood T cell repertoires in COVID-19. The CDR3 spans 14 residues. The V segment lost 6 bases and the J segment 6 bases; nucleotides outside the gene matches: 7. Germline V CDR1 and CDR2: LNHDA, SQIVND (reference sequence). Profiling relied on immunoSEQ multiplex PCR, and the TCRdb table lists in-frame clones only, not all of them. The sample lists fewer than 35,000 clones, about nine tenths seen once, with over 8% in the top ten. The sample was peripheral blood. This rearrangement joins TRBV19 to TRBJ1-2; 10 bases match TRBD1. The sequence was obtained from a human donor with active COVID-19. The donor label of this sample is uncertain. The chain's CDR3 is CASRDRGKTDGYTF. CDR3 nucleotide sequence: TGTGCCAGTAGGGACAGGGGGAAGACTGATGGCTACACCTTC.